This TCR beta chain was identified during a study of cytomegalovirus exposure and HLA in healthy donors. Turning to this clone: Its antigen remains unidentified.

Germline CDR1 reads SGHTA; CDR2 reads FQGNSA. Germline trimming cut 5 bases from V and 5 bases from J; bases unmatched to any gene: 8. The CDR3 contains 14 residues. Study-wide findings and caveats: In a later analysis, TCR beta V- and J-gene trimming showed a link to a missense DCLRE1C variant. It was only CMV serostatus that was available as immune exposure information. A later analysis found TCR association rates differed by HLA locus, highest for DRB1 and lowest for HLA-C.

The PCR used 60 Vbeta and 13 Jbeta primers. Only in-frame clones appear in the TCRdb table, and some are missing; sequencing was by immunoSEQ multiplex PCR. The table lists about 190,000 clones, around 86% of them singletons, with 1% to 1.5% in the top ten. This clonotype was sampled from a man younger than 45 in good health and CMV-seronegative. Sequencing was performed on PBMCs. This sequence joins TRBV7-2 and TRBJ1-1; 7 nucleotides match TRBD1. CDR3 amino acids: CASSPQGGRTEAFF. CDR3 nucleotides: TGTGCCAGCAGCCCCCAGGGGGGAAGGACTGAAGCTTTCTTT.